The clone carrying this T cell receptor beta chain has only a few counts. The V gene end was trimmed by 3 bases and the J gene end by 7 bases; junction bases not matched to a gene: 15. Looked up from germline, CDR1 is ENHRY and CDR2 is SYGVKD. This CDR3 contains 17 residues. This specimen belongs to a study of blood T cells in healthy people across ages. For the second PCR, which ran for about 7 to 11 cycles, a sample-barcoded 5' primer and a J-beta primer mix were used. TCRdb re-derived calls from the 5' RACE reads in MiXCR, one entry per CDR3 protein. The data contain approximately 780,000 distinct CDR3 sequences, around a quarter of them seen just once; the ten biggest clones take up 3%. The donors, aged 6 to 90, were healthy Caucasians from Russia. Another study also made use of these data, one on T cells of mothers and their children.

This chain joins TRBV10-3 and TRBJ2-4; 7 nucleotides match TRBD1. This receptor was taken from a boy younger than 18 in good health. Sample: blood. The CDR3 region is CAISDYRGVNNLNIQYF. The CDR3 DNA is TGTGCCATCAGTGACTACAGGGGAGTAAATAATTTGAACATTCAGTACTTC.